One T cell receptor (beta chain) is described in this entry. Clones were read by immunoSEQ multiplex PCR, and TCRdb kept only the in-frame ones, dropping some. Of tens of thousands of clones listed, approximately 97% were seen once; the top ten hold approximately 0.3%. V lost 1 base and J lost 6; bases outside the gene matches: 4. CDR1 and CDR2 (germline): SGHAT, FQNNGV. This CDR3 spans 16 amino acids. This specimen comes from a study of technical replicates of blood from a few donors. The receptor was derived from a human donor in good health. The chain joins TRBV11-2 to TRBJ2-3, with 13 nucleotides matching TRBD2. Sequences were obtained from T cells isolated from PBMCs. The CDR3 spells CASSLAGLAGVDTQYF. For the CDR3, the DNA is TGTGCCAGCAGCTTAGCCGGACTAGCGGGAGTCGATACGCAGTATTTT.